These 10 T cell receptor beta chains came from one sample sequenced in a study of blood T cell repertoires in COVID-19. Generated by immunoSEQ multiplex PCR, the TCRdb table keeps only in-frame clones and is missing some. The sample gives approximately 31,000 clones, 65% to 90% of which show up once; 8% to 10% is in the top ten. The sequenced material came from peripheral blood. These TCRs come from an older man with active COVID-19.

The chain joins TRBV27 to TRBJ1-2, with 9 bases matching TRBD1. V lost 0 bases to trimming and J lost 5 bases; unmatched junction nucleotides: 1. The germline V gene has CDR1 MNHEY and CDR2 SMNVEV (reference sequence). The CDR3 spans 14 residues. CDR3 in amino acids: CASSLSGQGYGYTF. CDR3 in DNA: TGTGCCAGCAGTTTATCGGGACAGGGATATGGCTACACCTTC.

This clone was seen only once. The genes are TRBV15 and TRBJ2-1; 8 positions agree with TRBD2. This CDR3 region has 14 residues. V lost 0 bases to trimming and J lost 15 bases; unmatched junction nucleotides: 10. CDR1 and CDR2 from the germline V gene are LNHNV and YYDKDF (reference sequence). The CDR3 loop is CATSRDSGVVVPFF. In DNA, the CDR3 is TGTGCCACCAGCAGAGATAGCGGGGTGGTCGTGCCGTTCTTC.

The V gene is TRBV5-1, the J gene TRBJ1-2; 12 bases agree with TRBD1. Germline V gene data show CDR1 as SGHRS and CDR2 as YFSETQ. Unmatched junction bases numbered 1, after V lost 1 base and J lost 6 bases. The CDR3 is 14 residues long. The CDR3 spells CASSLRDRGHGYTF. DNA for the CDR3: TGCGCCAGCAGCTTGCGGGACAGGGGGCATGGCTACACCTTC.

The chain carries TRBV18 and TRBJ1-5; tentatively, D is TRBD1 (6 bases). Germline V lookup: CDR1 KGHSH, CDR2 LQKENI. Between the trimmed V and J ends, which lost 0 bases and 4 bases, there was a span of 7 bases. The CDR3 is 14 amino acids. Here the CDR3 reads CASSPPGGNQPQHF. The CDR3 nucleotides read TGTGCCAGCTCACCACCAGGGGGAAATCAGCCCCAGCATTTT. Supplemented by reference TRBV18 and TRBJ1-5, the full variable domain reads NAGVMQNPRHLVRRRGQEARLRCSPMKGHSHVYWYRQLPEEGLKFMVYLQKENIIDESGMPKERFSAEFPKEGPSILRIQQVVRGDSAAYFCASSPPGGNQPQHFGDGTRLSIL.

V and J are TRBV7-8 and TRBJ1-5; D possibly corresponds to TRBD1 (5 bases). Trimming left V 1 base short and J 0 bases short, with 7 bases between. From germline, CDR1 is SGHVS and CDR2 FQNEAQ. The CDR3 covers 15 residues. CDR3 residues: CASSLEGYSNQPQHF. In DNA form, the CDR3 reads TGTGCCAGCAGCTTAGAGGGGTATAGCAATCAGCCCCAGCATTTT.

The V call is TRBV7-9, the J call TRBJ2-2; D is perhaps TRBD2 (5 bases). Trimming took 3 bases from V and 6 from J, leaving 8 bases between them. CDR3 length equals 13 residues. CDR1 and CDR2 (germline): SEHNR, FQNEAQ (reference sequence). In DNA form, the CDR3 reads TGTGCCAGCAGCTTGCTAGCTGCCGGGGAGCTGTTTTTT. Amino acids: CASSLLAAGELFF.

The V gene is TRBV7-2, the J gene TRBJ2-2, with no clear D. Trimming cost V 1 base and J 6 bases, with 9 bases left between them. The CDR3 is 14 residues long. Germline CDR1 reads SGHTA; CDR2 reads FQGNSA. CDR3 sequence: CASSLVLAAGELFF. Here the CDR3 DNA reads TGTGCCAGCAGCTTAGTATTAGCCGCCGGGGAGCTGTTTTTT.

V usage is TRBV3-1 (or the pseudogene TRBV3-2) and J usage is TRBJ2-7; the match to TRBD1 covers 7 bases. This CDR3 has 14 residues. Looked up from germline, CDR1 is LGHDT and CDR2 is YNNKEL (reference sequence). With V trimmed by 5 bases and J by 1 base, 5 bases remained unmatched. The CDR3 DNA sequence: TGTGCCAGCAGCAAACAGGGGTGGTCCTACGAGCAGTACTTC. It translates to CASSKQGWSYEQYF.

V gene TRBV21-1 combines with J gene TRBJ2-7; TRBD1, the table's D call, lacks a check against the DNA. TRBV21-1 is shown as a pseudogene. The CDR3 contains 11 residues. CDR3 DNA sequence: TGTGCCAATCACAGGGAAGGCGAGCAGTACTTC. It translates to CANHREGEQYF.

The chain has TRBV5-4 and TRBJ1-6; 8 bases match TRBD1. Germline CDR1 reads SGHNT; CDR2 reads YYREEE (reference sequence). There are 16 residues in the CDR3. After removal of 5 bases from V and 7 bases from J, the junction contained 11 bases not matched to a gene. This chain's CDR3 is CASREIRQGLNSPLHF. DNA of the CDR3: TGTGCCAGCAGGGAAATTAGACAGGGGCTCAATTCACCCCTCCACTTT.